This is a list of T cell receptor beta chains from one sample in a study of blood T cells in healthy people across ages. TCRdb independently ran MiXCR on the 5' RACE reads; one entry per CDR3 protein. Here the sample spans hundreds of thousands of distinct CDR3 sequences, about 45% being singletons. The specimen sequenced was blood. These receptors were taken from a man aged 80 or over in good health. Each CDR3 is given with its conserved first and last residue. Fields, in order: V gene, CDR3 protein.

TRBV7-2,CASSLVGQGIDEQYF
TRBV29-1,CSVEWRGRGTDTQYF
TRBV6-5,CASSNEGNEQFF
TRBV7-2,CASSPQSASGGADTQYF
TRBV6-5,CASSYAVIDQPQHF
TRBV6-5,CASVADSYNEQFF
TRBV20-1,CSAIAEGVYGYTF
TRBV10-3,CAISDTYGVAGHGYTF
TRBV27,CASSMVRAGVYEQYF
TRBV7-2,CASSPMGGRAYEQYF
TRBV2,CASSASRTGELFF
TRBV7-2,CASSPSSVTGELFF
TRBV6-1,CASRGLRGYEQYF
TRBV6-6,CASSYASRKTGELFF
TRBV29-1,CSVEEASDPRVDTQYF
TRBV4-2,CASSQEDSAFSGANVLTF
TRBV4-1,CASNPGTPNEQFF
TRBV27,CASRTGTGPYEQYF
TRBV29-1,CSVGTSGREQFF
TRBV4-2,CASSQGLAGGADTQYF
TRBV7-6,CASSLIDGTSGYDEQFF
TRBV4-3,CASSQEATSGRCEQFF
TRBV7-9,CASSLQQGSYEQYF
TRBV6-5,CASSYAPSGSPRENEQYF
TRBV5-1,CASSGLLANEQYF
TRBV4-1,CASSQPKLGSATIYF
TRBV29-1,CSVNTGTHNYEQYF
TRBV11-3,CASSHQTGTEAFF
TRBV12-3/TRBV12-4,CASSYQGGGTEAFF
TRBV20-1,CSVQTSGAQETQYF
TRBV28,CASRGGVYNEQFF
TRBV7-3,CASSTLGANTGELFF
TRBV6-5,CASSYYGAGANVLTF
TRBV2,CASSEQGEGYEQYF